These 25 T cell receptor beta chains came from one sample sequenced in a study of T cells in Graves' hyperthyroidism and ophthalmopathy. Amplified TCR beta CDR3 regions came from RNA transcripts. Carried out on the TCR CDR3, a first-round RT-PCR used the HTBI primer set. TCRdb re-called the multiplex PCR reads with MiXCR, one entry per CDR3 protein. This table holds almost 500,000 distinct CDR3 sequences, approximately 22% found once. Sample: blood. Receptors originate from a woman between 65 and 79 years old with Graves' ophthalmopathy.

The chain uses TRBV28 and TRBJ1-2, with 7 bases fitting TRBD1. V gave up 6 bases and J gave up 6 bases; unmatched junction bases: 7. The germline CDR1 and CDR2 sequences are MDHEN and SYDVKM. This CDR3 contains 13 residues. DNA for the CDR3: TGTGCCAGCAGGATTTTAGGGACAGATGGCTACACCTTC. It encodes CASRILGTDGYTF.

This clonotype was observed a few times. This chain joins TRBV6-2 or TRBV6-3 and TRBJ1-2; possible D gene TRBD1, 5 bases. Per germline, CDR1 MNHEY and CDR2 SVGEGT. The length of the CDR3 is 14 residues. With 2 bases removed from V and 1 base from J, the gap between germline ends came to 8 bases. CDR3 sequence (DNA): TGTGCCAGCAGTTACGGGACCGATAACTATGGCTACACCTTC. Protein product: CASSYGTDNYGYTF.

The chain combines TRBV5-1 with TRBJ2-2; TRBD1 agrees at 7 bases. The CDR3 sequence is 15 residues long. V dropped 4 bases and J dropped 4; count of bases not matched to a gene: 7. Germline lookup yields CDR1 SGHRS and CDR2 YFSETQ. CDR3 protein: CASSLGTDGTGELFF. CDR3 nucleotide sequence: TGCGCCAGCAGCCTTGGGACAGATGGCACCGGGGAGCTGTTTTTT.

The rearrangement uses TRBV19 and TRBJ1-5, with D maybe TRBD1 (5 bases). CDR1 LNHDA and CDR2 SQIVND come from the germline V gene (reference sequence). Trimming removed 5 bases from V and 3 bases from J, with 14 bases in between. CDR3 length: 15 amino acids. The CDR3 DNA follows: TGTGCCAGTAGTCTGGGACGCTTAGCCAATCAGCCCCAGCATTTT. Protein sequence: CASSLGRLANQPQHF.

V usage is TRBV18 and J usage is TRBJ2-1, with D uncertain. Trimming took 2 bases from V and 2 from J, leaving 7 bases between them. This CDR3 contains 14 residues. CDR1 and CDR2 (germline): KGHSH, LQKENI. The CDR3 coding sequence is TGTGCCAGCTCACCAACGGCGACCTACAATGAGCAGTTCTTC. Its protein is CASSPTATYNEQFF.

The sample holds a few counts of this clonotype. The genes are TRBV30 and TRBJ2-1, with 8 bases that match TRBD2. Germline V CDR1 and CDR2: GTSNPN, SVGIG (reference sequence). V shed 4 bases and J 3 bases; nucleotides not matched to a gene: 2. The CDR3 runs 13 residues. The CDR3: CAWKLAGYNEQFF. CDR3 DNA sequence: TGTGCCTGGAAGCTAGCGGGCTACAATGAGCAGTTCTTC.

This clonotype has a handful of counts. This chain connects TRBV12-3 or TRBV12-4 to TRBJ2-2; TRBD2 agrees at 13 bases. The J segment lost 5 bases and the V segment lost 5 bases, leaving 2 bases of the junction unmatched. CDR3 size: 15 residues. The CDR3 bases are TGTGCCAGCAGTCGGGGACTAGCGGGGACCGGGGAGCTGTTTTTT. It codes for CASSRGLAGTGELFF.

The chain couples TRBV11-2 to TRBJ2-2; 7 positions match TRBD2. CDR3 length: 15 amino acids. Germline V gene data show CDR1 as SGHAT and CDR2 as FQNNGV. Trimming removed 4 bases from V and 4 bases from J; junction bases left unmatched: 6. CDR3 sequence: CASSSWTRSTGELFF. The CDR3 nucleotides read TGTGCCAGCAGCTCCTGGACTAGATCCACCGGGGAGCTGTTTTTT.

This clonotype appeared once. The rearrangement uses TRBV10-3 and TRBJ2-1; the match to TRBD2 covers 7 bases. The germline V gene encodes CDR1 ENHRY and CDR2 SYGVKD. The length of the CDR3 is 17 residues. V shed 2 bases and J 4 bases; nucleotides not matched to a gene: 11. Here the CDR3 DNA reads TGTGCCATCAGTGAGATAATGGGCGGGAGTTTATACAATGAGCAGTTCTTC. This gives the protein CAISEIMGGSLYNEQFF.

This clonotype has more than one count but fewer than ten. In DNA form, the CDR3 reads TGCGCCAGCAGCCAAGCTAATGAAAAACTGTTTTTT. Amino acids: CASSQANEKLFF. The V and J genes are TRBV4-1 and TRBJ1-4; D is unresolved. The CDR3 is made up of 12 amino acids. V lost 1 base, J lost 3 bases, and 0 bases lay in between. CDR1 is MGHRA, CDR2 YSYEKL, per germline.

This clonotype came up a few times. The chain couples TRBV6-1 to TRBJ1-2; 10 bases line up with TRBD1. CDR1 MNHNS and CDR2 SASEGT come from the germline V gene. This CDR3 comprises 13 residues. J was trimmed by 6 bases and V by 6 bases; bases with no gene match: 4. The CDR3 loop is CASSIDRGHGYTF. The CDR3 nucleotides read TGTGCCAGCAGCATCGACAGGGGGCATGGCTACACCTTC.

This clonotype was detected many times. The rearrangement joins TRBV12-3 or TRBV12-4 to TRBJ2-7; D possibly corresponds to TRBD1 (6 bases). Trimming took off 5 bases at V and 7 bases at J, with 12 bases between the two ends. This CDR3 is 12 amino acids long. The CDR3 protein is CASSDRISEQYF. The CDR3 region has the DNA TGTGCCAGCAGTGACAGGATAAGTGAGCAGTACTTC.

The J gene is TRBJ2-2, the V gene TRBV7-6; the D is unclear. CDR1 SGHVS and CDR2 FNYEAQ come from the germline V gene. This CDR3 has 11 residues. The V end lost 3 bases, the J end lost 9 bases, and 5 bases lay between the germline ends. The CDR3, as DNA: TGTGCCAGCAGCTTTTCCCGGGAGCTGTTTTTT. It codes for CASSFSRELFF.

The rearrangement joins TRBV7-9 to TRBJ2-3; D is unclear. The V end lost 5 bases, the J end lost 2 bases, and 20 bases lay between the germline ends. Germline CDR1 SEHNR, CDR2 FQNEAQ (reference sequence). The CDR3 length is 17 residues. CDR3 DNA: TGTGCCAGCAGCCCCACGAAGGGCCAGGTTGACACAGATACGCAGTATTTT. Translating it yields CASSPTKGQVDTDTQYF. Complete variable domain (other parts from reference TRBV7-9 and TRBJ2-3): DTGVSQNPRHKITKRGQNVTFRCDPISEHNRLYWYRQTLGQGPEFLTYFQNEAQLEKSRLLSDRFSAERPKGSFSTLEIQRTEQGDSAMYLCASSPTKGQVDTDTQYFGPGTRLTVL.

This clonotype turned up a few times. This chain connects TRBV27 to TRBJ1-2; 10 bases fit TRBD1. This CDR3 has 14 residues. The V segment lost 5 bases and the J segment 9 bases; nucleotides outside the gene matches: 9. Germline V gene sequence: CDR1 MNHEY, CDR2 SMNVEV (reference sequence). The CDR3 region is CASSPNRDRGRYTF. CDR3 in DNA: TGTGCCAGCAGTCCTAACCGGGACAGGGGACGCTACACCTTC.

V is TRBV20-1 and J is TRBJ2-2; D is possibly TRBD2 (6 bases). CDR1 and CDR2 (germline): DFQATT, SNEGSKA (reference sequence). Trimming cost V 3 bases and J 7 bases, with 12 bases left between them. The CDR3 runs to 13 residues. For the CDR3, the DNA is TGCAGTGCTAGTCGGGAGCTCGGCGGGGAGCTGTTTTTT. Translation: CSASRELGGELFF.

This clonotype was detected ten times or more. This chain connects TRBV20-1 to TRBJ2-1, with 11 bases aligning to TRBD2. The CDR3 has 14 amino acids. V shed 1 base and J 7 bases; nucleotides not matched to a gene: 3. Germline V gives CDR1 DFQATT, CDR2 SNEGSKA (reference sequence). The CDR3 DNA reads as TGCAGTGCTAGAGTGCTAGCGGGAGGTAATGAGCAGTTCTTC. Translation: CSARVLAGGNEQFF.

This clonotype has a count of ten or more. V usage is TRBV20-1 and J usage is TRBJ1-1; weak D call: TRBD1 (5 bases). The germline CDR1 and CDR2 sequences are DFQATT and SNEGSKA (reference sequence). The length of the CDR3 is 16 residues. V was pared by 2 bases and J by 2 bases, with 18 bases between. The CDR3 is CSARFSTDPSNTEAFF. The CDR3 bases are TGCAGTGCTAGATTTTCGACAGACCCGTCTAACACTGAAGCTTTCTTT.

This clonotype turned up a few times. The chain joins TRBV12-5 to TRBJ2-2, with D tentatively TRBD2 (6 bases). Germline CDR1 reads LGHNT; CDR2 reads FRNRAP. The CDR3 sequence is 17 residues long. The V gene lost 7 bases and the J gene lost 2 bases, with 20 bases spanning the gap. The CDR3 DNA follows: TGTGCTAGTGCCAGGGAGGTTCGGGTCTTAAACACCGGGGAGCTGTTTTTT. It codes for CASAREVRVLNTGELFF.

Worth noting for this clonotype: At one of its ends the junction is not consistent with the germline gene, which may arise from a read error. V and J are TRBV10-3 and TRBJ1-1; possible D gene TRBD1, 6 bases. From germline, CDR1 is ENHRY and CDR2 SYGVKD. The CDR3 is 13 residues long. The CDR3 loop is CAISVDRDTGAFF. CDR3 bases: TGTGCCATCAGTGTGGACAGAGACACTGGAGCTTTCTTT.

The chain employs TRBV28 and TRBJ1-5; a possible D gene is TRBD1 (5 bases). Germline CDR1 and CDR2: MDHEN and SYDVKM. The CDR3 is made up of 17 amino acids. V lost 6 bases, J lost 0 bases, and 18 bases lay in between. The CDR3 loop is CASSQSGAGNSNQPQHF. The CDR3 nucleotides are TGTGCCAGCAGCCAAAGCGGGGCAGGGAATAGCAATCAGCCCCAGCATTTT.

This clonotype was recorded a few times. The CDR3 bases are TGCAGTGCTGGGCCATGGCGGGATCGCACAGATACGCAGTATTTT. Protein sequence: CSAGPWRDRTDTQYF. V is TRBV20-1 and J is TRBJ2-3; maybe TRBD2 (6 bases). This CDR3 is 15 amino acids long. Between the trimmed V and J ends, which lost 5 bases and 1 base, there was a span of 16 bases. From germline, CDR1 is DFQATT and CDR2 SNEGSKA (reference sequence).

Comment on this clonotype: A much larger clone differs from this one at a single base, so this may be a read error. The chain recombines TRBV5-1 with TRBJ2-5, with TRBD2 identical over 7 bases. V gave up 1 base and J gave up 7 bases; unmatched junction bases: 13. This CDR3 is 16 amino acids long. Germline assignment: CDR1 SGHRS and CDR2 YFSETQ. DNA for the CDR3: TGCGCCAGCAGCTTGCTGGTGGGAGGGCCGGTAGGGACCCAGTACTTC. Translation: CASSLLVGGPVGTQYF.

The V and J genes are TRBV20-1 and TRBJ2-7; 7 bases line up with TRBD2. The ends lost 4 bases at V and 3 bases at J; junction bases unmatched: 15. CDR1 is DFQATT, CDR2 SNEGSKA, per germline (reference sequence). This CDR3 contains 16 residues. The chain's CDR3 is CSATNPQAGNYYEQYF. CDR3 bases: TGCAGTGCTACCAACCCCCAAGCGGGAAACTACTACGAGCAGTACTTC.

The chain has TRBV19 and TRBJ1-5, with TRBD1 matching over 10 bases. Germline values: CDR1 LNHDA, CDR2 SQIVND (reference sequence). Germline trimming cut 6 bases from V and 8 bases from J; bases unmatched to any gene: 10. The CDR3 has 15 residues. CDR3 region: CASRPLRDRGKPQHF. The CDR3 DNA reads TGTGCCAGTAGACCCCTCCGGGACAGGGGAAAGCCCCAGCATTTT.